This TCR beta chain comes out of a study of PD-1 blockade in classical Hodgkin lymphoma. As concerns this clone: The antigen is undetermined.

From germline, CDR1 is SGHTA and CDR2 FQGNSA. The V end lost 4 bases, the J end lost 8 bases, and 24 bases lay between the germline ends. The CDR3 is made up of 18 amino acids. Repertoires were generated with immunoSEQ multiplex PCR, while TCRdb's copy carries only in-frame clones and drops some. The sample has 25,000 to 30,000 clones, roughly 70% seen once; the top ten hold roughly 15%. No patient escaped relapse after autologous stem cell transplantation, and brentuximab vedotin exposure varied. Overall study findings and caveats: Newly diagnosed patients reportedly trailed healthy donors in baseline TCR diversity.

The source was peripheral blood mononuclear cells (PBMCs), collected before the second cycle of nivolumab. The source of this sequence is a human donor with classical Hodgkin lymphoma. The chain recombines TRBV7-2 with TRBJ1-6; no firm D call. CDR3 DNA: TGTGCCAGCAGCTCAAAAGGGTTTCGGACGGACTTTTATTCACCCCTCCACTTT. Translation gives CASSSKGFRTDFYSPLHF.